The rows below give T cell receptor beta chains drawn from one sample of a study of shared clonotypes between healthy human individuals. Generated by immunoSEQ multiplex PCR, the TCRdb table keeps only in-frame clones and is missing some. The sample contains 2,100,000 or so clones, more than 90% of which appear only once. Material: naive CD4+ T cells sorted from blood. Receptors were obtained from a man between 18 and 29 years old in good health. Both conserved end residues are part of each CDR3. The D gene is left open where the match is weak. Size values are once, few and many counts, or a class for expanded clones, and some rows have none.

v_call: TRBV10-2
d_call: TRBD2
clone_size: NA
j_call: TRBJ2-3
cdr3_aa: CASRDSGLKDTQYF
cdr3_nt: TGCGCCAGCAGAGATAGCGGGTTGAAAGATACGCAGTATTTT

v_call: TRBV4-3
d_call: TRBD2
clone_size: NA
j_call: TRBJ2-3
cdr3_aa: CASSRRLAGDTDTQYF
cdr3_nt: TGCGCCAGCAGCCGGCGACTAGCGGGAGATACAGATACGCAGTATTTT

v_call: TRBV30
d_call: NA
clone_size: NA
j_call: TRBJ1-6
cdr3_aa: CASATGYNSPLHF
cdr3_nt: TGTGCCTCCGCGACAGGTTATAATTCACCCCTCCACTTT

v_call: TRBV10-3
d_call: NA
clone_size: NA
j_call: TRBJ1-5
cdr3_aa: CAISESDGQNQPQHF
cdr3_nt: TGTGCCATCAGTGAGTCGGACGGACAGAATCAGCCCCAGCATTTT

v_call: TRBV6-1
d_call: NA
clone_size: NA
j_call: TRBJ1-5
cdr3_aa: CASTRTEHQPQHF
cdr3_nt: TGTGCCAGCACACGGACAGAGCATCAGCCCCAGCATTTT

v_call: TRBV7-2
d_call: TRBD1
clone_size: NA
j_call: TRBJ2-7
cdr3_aa: CASSPGQGRHEQYF
cdr3_nt: TGTGCCAGCAGCCCCGGACAGGGTCGCCACGAGCAGTACTTC

v_call: TRBV4-1
d_call: TRBD1
clone_size: NA
j_call: TRBJ1-1
cdr3_aa: CASRSLFDGDRGRAFF
cdr3_nt: TGCGCCAGCAGGTCCCTGTTTGATGGGGACAGGGGGCGAGCTTTCTTT

v_call: TRBV6-4
d_call: NA
clone_size: NA
j_call: TRBJ1-4
cdr3_aa: CASSDSGGATTNEKLFF
cdr3_nt: TGTGCCAGCAGTGACTCGGGCGGGGCCACAACTAATGAAAAACTGTTTTTT

v_call: TRBV5-1
d_call: TRBD1
clone_size: NA
j_call: TRBJ2-7
cdr3_aa: CASSPSGAGQGSYEQYF
cdr3_nt: TGCGCCAGCAGCCCCTCCGGAGCGGGACAGGGATCCTACGAGCAGTACTTC

v_call: TRBV27
d_call: NA
clone_size: NA
j_call: TRBJ2-7
cdr3_aa: CASSFQPALSSYEQYF
cdr3_nt: TGTGCCAGCAGTTTTCAGCCGGCACTGAGCTCCTACGAGCAGTACTTC

v_call: TRBV18
d_call: TRBD1
clone_size: NA
j_call: TRBJ2-7
cdr3_aa: CASSPSSGTASYEQYF
cdr3_nt: TGTGCCAGCTCACCGTCATCCGGGACAGCTTCCTACGAGCAGTACTTC

v_call: TRBV5-1
d_call: NA
clone_size: NA
j_call: TRBJ1-1
cdr3_aa: CASSLAGGVEAFF
cdr3_nt: TGCGCCAGCAGCTTGGCCGGTGGGGTGGAGGCTTTCTTT

v_call: TRBV4-1
d_call: NA
clone_size: once
j_call: TRBJ2-4
cdr3_aa: CASSQFGNIQYF
cdr3_nt: TGCGCCAGCAGCCAGTTCGGTAACATTCAGTACTTC

v_call: TRBV25-1
d_call: NA
clone_size: NA
j_call: TRBJ2-5
cdr3_aa: CASSGRGRWETQYF
cdr3_nt: TGTGCCAGCAGTGGGAGGGGTCGGTGGGAGACCCAGTACTTC

v_call: TRBV5-1
d_call: NA
clone_size: NA
j_call: TRBJ2-7
cdr3_aa: CASSLSAGSYEQYF
cdr3_nt: TGCGCCAGCAGCTTGTCGGCAGGCTCCTACGAGCAGTACTTC

v_call: TRBV14
d_call: NA
clone_size: NA
j_call: TRBJ2-1
cdr3_aa: CASSRFDNEQFF
cdr3_nt: TGTGCCAGCAGCCGCTTTGACAATGAGCAGTTCTTC

v_call: TRBV18
d_call: NA
clone_size: NA
j_call: TRBJ1-2
cdr3_aa: CASSPINQPRGAGSTF
cdr3_nt: TGTGCCAGCTCACCAATTAACCAGCCACGGGGCGCGGGCAGCACCTTC

v_call: TRBV18
d_call: TRBD2
clone_size: NA
j_call: TRBJ2-7
cdr3_aa: CASSPGLAGASEQYF
cdr3_nt: TGTGCCAGCTCGCCCGGACTAGCGGGAGCCTCAGAGCAGTACTTC

v_call: TRBV7-2
d_call: TRBD1
clone_size: NA
j_call: TRBJ1-5
cdr3_aa: CASSAGQGFNQPQHF
cdr3_nt: TGTGCCAGCAGCGCTGGACAGGGATTCAATCAGCCCCAGCATTTT

v_call: TRBV7-8
d_call: NA
clone_size: NA
j_call: TRBJ1-2
cdr3_aa: CASSLAGGEGYTF
cdr3_nt: TGTGCCAGCAGCTTAGCGGGAGGCGAGGGCTACACCTTC

v_call: TRBV5-6
d_call: TRBD1
clone_size: NA
j_call: TRBJ1-5
cdr3_aa: CASSWGRGNQPQHF
cdr3_nt: TGTGCCAGCAGCTGGGGCAGGGGGAATCAGCCCCAGCATTTT

v_call: TRBV6-1
d_call: NA
clone_size: NA
j_call: TRBJ2-7
cdr3_aa: CASSEGLPSSYEQYF
cdr3_nt: TGTGCCAGCAGCGAGGGCCTTCCAAGCTCCTACGAGCAGTACTTC

v_call: TRBV30
d_call: TRBD1
clone_size: NA
j_call: TRBJ1-1
cdr3_aa: CAGGQGSITEAFF
cdr3_nt: TGTGCTGGGGGACAGGGGTCTATCACTGAAGCTTTCTTT

v_call: TRBV28
d_call: NA
clone_size: NA
j_call: TRBJ2-7
cdr3_aa: CASSLPSPAYEQYF
cdr3_nt: TGTGCCAGCAGTTTGCCTAGCCCCGCCTACGAGCAGTACTTC

v_call: TRBV2
d_call: NA
clone_size: NA
j_call: TRBJ2-2
cdr3_aa: CASGTANTGELFF
cdr3_nt: TGTGCCAGCGGTACGGCCAACACCGGGGAGCTGTTTTTT

v_call: TRBV7-9
d_call: TRBD1
clone_size: NA
j_call: TRBJ2-1
cdr3_aa: CASSLVVTGGRGVEQFF
cdr3_nt: TGTGCCAGCAGCTTAGTGGTGACAGGGGGCCGTGGAGTTGAGCAGTTCTTC

v_call: TRBV6-1
d_call: NA
clone_size: NA
j_call: TRBJ1-5
cdr3_aa: CASSESGHGNQPQHF
cdr3_nt: TGTGCCAGCAGTGAGTCGGGGCATGGCAATCAGCCCCAGCATTTT

v_call: TRBV29-1
d_call: NA
clone_size: NA
j_call: TRBJ1-2
cdr3_aa: CSVEGVSYGYTF
cdr3_nt: TGCAGCGTTGAGGGGGTTAGCTATGGCTACACCTTC

v_call: TRBV5-1
d_call: NA
clone_size: NA
j_call: TRBJ1-4
cdr3_aa: CASSLGRGYGEKLFF
cdr3_nt: TGCGCCAGCAGCTTGGGTCGGGGTTACGGTGAAAAACTGTTTTTT

v_call: TRBV5-1
d_call: NA
clone_size: NA
j_call: TRBJ2-2
cdr3_aa: CASSSQGGGGNTGELFF
cdr3_nt: TGCGCCAGCAGCTCCCAGGGAGGGGGAGGTAACACCGGGGAGCTGTTTTTT

v_call: TRBV6-5
d_call: TRBD1
clone_size: NA
j_call: TRBJ2-7
cdr3_aa: CASSYTGDPTYEQYF
cdr3_nt: TGTGCCAGCAGTTACACAGGGGATCCCACCTACGAGCAGTACTTC

v_call: TRBV5-1
d_call: NA
clone_size: NA
j_call: TRBJ2-2
cdr3_aa: CASSPHDRTTGELFF
cdr3_nt: TGCGCCAGCAGCCCTCATGACAGGACAACCGGGGAGCTGTTTTTT

v_call: TRBV2
d_call: NA
clone_size: NA
j_call: TRBJ1-1
cdr3_aa: CASTEGQKGEAFF
cdr3_nt: TGTGCCAGCACAGAAGGACAGAAAGGTGAAGCTTTCTTT

v_call: TRBV28
d_call: TRBD2
clone_size: NA
j_call: TRBJ2-7
cdr3_aa: CASSAGTRSSYEQYF
cdr3_nt: TGTGCCAGCAGTGCAGGGACTAGGAGCTCCTACGAGCAGTACTTC

v_call: TRBV4-1
d_call: TRBD1
clone_size: NA
j_call: TRBJ2-7
cdr3_aa: CASSTPGQGYVQYF
cdr3_nt: TGCGCCAGCTCCACGCCGGGACAGGGGTATGTGCAGTACTTC

v_call: TRBV27
d_call: NA
clone_size: once
j_call: TRBJ1-2
cdr3_aa: CASSLSAGNYGYTF
cdr3_nt: TGTGCCAGCAGTTTATCGGCCGGGAACTATGGCTACACCTTC

v_call: TRBV4-3
d_call: NA
clone_size: NA
j_call: TRBJ2-2
cdr3_aa: CASSQDPIVVGTGELFF
cdr3_nt: TGCGCCAGCAGCCAAGATCCCATCGTGGTGGGAACCGGGGAGCTGTTTTTT

v_call: TRBV28
d_call: NA
clone_size: NA
j_call: TRBJ2-1
cdr3_aa: CASSFELANEQFF
cdr3_nt: TGTGCCAGCAGTTTCGAACTAGCCAATGAGCAGTTCTTC

v_call: TRBV11-2
d_call: NA
clone_size: NA
j_call: TRBJ2-5
cdr3_aa: CASSPYVRETQYF
cdr3_nt: TGTGCCAGCAGCCCCTATGTACGGGAGACCCAGTACTTC

v_call: TRBV7-9
d_call: TRBD2
clone_size: once
j_call: TRBJ2-1
cdr3_aa: CASSLASGGAIEQFF
cdr3_nt: TGTGCCAGCAGCTTAGCTAGCGGGGGGGCCATAGAGCAGTTCTTC

v_call: TRBV6-5
d_call: NA
clone_size: few
j_call: TRBJ1-2
cdr3_aa: CASRRANYGYTF
cdr3_nt: TGTGCCAGCCGGCGGGCTAACTATGGCTACACCTTC

v_call: TRBV10-1
d_call: TRBD2
clone_size: NA
j_call: TRBJ2-3
cdr3_aa: CASSDRGVSDTQYF
cdr3_nt: TGCGCCAGCAGTGATCGGGGGGTCTCAGATACGCAGTATTTT

v_call: TRBV5-1
d_call: NA
clone_size: NA
j_call: TRBJ2-1
cdr3_aa: CASSLTTGGYNEQFF
cdr3_nt: TGCGCCAGCAGCTTGACGACAGGCGGTTACAATGAGCAGTTCTTC